This TCR beta chain derives from a study of a mutant IDH1 vaccine in newly diagnosed glioma. The overall study: Receipt of radiotherapy, temozolomide, or both preceded the study, and most received both.

As to time point: baseline, week 1 (first vaccination visit). Stated treatment: pre-vaccination baseline after standard-of-care therapy. Using immunoSEQ multiplex PCR, the repertoire was profiled, and TCRdb retains in-frame clones only, with some absent. Here the sample spans some 56,000 clones, more than 90% being singletons. CDR1 and CDR2 (germline): SEHNR, FQNEAQ (reference sequence). The CDR3 loop spans 14 amino acids. Trimming at V came to 4 bases and at J to 12 bases, leaving 12 bases not matched to a gene. This TCR was sampled from a man aged 45-60 years with glioma. Sequencing was performed on PBMCs, taken from a glioma patient treated with radiotherapy, temozolomide or both. The chain recombines TRBV7-9 with TRBJ2-1; 7 bases agree with TRBD2. CDR3 DNA: TGTGCCAGCAGCTCGCGGACTAGTGGGGGTTGGCAGTTCTTC. Its translation is CASSSRTSGGWQFF.